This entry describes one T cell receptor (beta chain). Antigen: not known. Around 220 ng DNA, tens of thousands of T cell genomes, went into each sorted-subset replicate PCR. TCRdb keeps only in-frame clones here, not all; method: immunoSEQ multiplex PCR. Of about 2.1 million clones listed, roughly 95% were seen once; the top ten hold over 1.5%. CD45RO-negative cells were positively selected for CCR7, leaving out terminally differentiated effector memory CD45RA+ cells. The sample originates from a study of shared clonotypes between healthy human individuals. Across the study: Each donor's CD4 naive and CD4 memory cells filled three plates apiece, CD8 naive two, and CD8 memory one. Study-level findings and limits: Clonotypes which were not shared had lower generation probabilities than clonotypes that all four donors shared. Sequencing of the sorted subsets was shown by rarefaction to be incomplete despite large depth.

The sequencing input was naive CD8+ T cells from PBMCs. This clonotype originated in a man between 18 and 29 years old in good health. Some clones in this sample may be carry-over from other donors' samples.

CDR3 sequence (DNA): TGTGCCAGCAGTTCCTTCGACATACCAGTTCCTAGCACAGATACGCAGTATTTT. The encoded protein is CASSSFDIPVPSTDTQYF. This chain connects TRBV28 to TRBJ2-3; no reliable D call. Deletions cut 4 bases from V and 0 bases from J, with 20 bases between. CDR1 is MDHEN and CDR2 is SYDVKM in the germline V gene. This CDR3 has 18 amino acids.